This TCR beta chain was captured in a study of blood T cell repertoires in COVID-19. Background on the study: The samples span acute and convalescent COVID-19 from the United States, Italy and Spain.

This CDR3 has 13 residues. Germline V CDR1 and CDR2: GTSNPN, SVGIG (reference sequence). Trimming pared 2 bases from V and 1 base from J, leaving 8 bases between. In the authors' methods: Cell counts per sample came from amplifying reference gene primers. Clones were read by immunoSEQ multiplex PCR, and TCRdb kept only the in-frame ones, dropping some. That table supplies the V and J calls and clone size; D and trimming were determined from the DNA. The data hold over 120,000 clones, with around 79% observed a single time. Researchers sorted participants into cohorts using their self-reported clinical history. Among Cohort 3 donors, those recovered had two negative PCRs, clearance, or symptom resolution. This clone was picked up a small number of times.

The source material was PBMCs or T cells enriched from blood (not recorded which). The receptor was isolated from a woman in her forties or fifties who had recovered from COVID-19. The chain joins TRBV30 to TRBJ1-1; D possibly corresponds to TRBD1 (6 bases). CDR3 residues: CAWSTQGNTEAFF. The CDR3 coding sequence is TGTGCCTGGAGTACACAGGGGAACACTGAAGCTTTCTTT.